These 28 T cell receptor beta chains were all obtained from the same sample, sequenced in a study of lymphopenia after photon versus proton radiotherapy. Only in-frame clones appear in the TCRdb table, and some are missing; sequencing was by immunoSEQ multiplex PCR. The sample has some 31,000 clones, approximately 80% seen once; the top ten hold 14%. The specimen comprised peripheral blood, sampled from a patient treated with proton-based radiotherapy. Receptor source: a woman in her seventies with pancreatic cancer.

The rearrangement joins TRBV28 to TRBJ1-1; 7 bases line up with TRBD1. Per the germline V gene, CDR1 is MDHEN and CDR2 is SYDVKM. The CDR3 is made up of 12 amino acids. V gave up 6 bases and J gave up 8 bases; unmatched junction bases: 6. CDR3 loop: CASRPQTGEAFF. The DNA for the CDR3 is TGTGCCAGCAGGCCCCAGACAGGGGAAGCTTTCTTT.

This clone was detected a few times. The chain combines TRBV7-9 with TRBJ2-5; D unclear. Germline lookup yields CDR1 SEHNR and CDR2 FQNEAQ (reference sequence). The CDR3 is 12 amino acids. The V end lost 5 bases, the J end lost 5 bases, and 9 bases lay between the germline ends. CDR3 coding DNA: TGTGCCAGCAGCCCCCCGGGTGAGACCCAGTACTTC. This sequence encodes CASSPPGETQYF.

CDR3 amino acids: CASIPTNSNGELFF. The CDR3 DNA reads TGTGCCAGCATTCCAACGAACAGTAACGGGGAGCTGTTTTTT. The V gene is TRBV6-5, the J gene TRBJ2-2; D uncertain. Germline loops: CDR1 MNHEY, CDR2 SVGAGI. With 7 bases removed from V and 7 bases from J, the gap between germline ends came to 16 bases. CDR3 size: 14 residues.

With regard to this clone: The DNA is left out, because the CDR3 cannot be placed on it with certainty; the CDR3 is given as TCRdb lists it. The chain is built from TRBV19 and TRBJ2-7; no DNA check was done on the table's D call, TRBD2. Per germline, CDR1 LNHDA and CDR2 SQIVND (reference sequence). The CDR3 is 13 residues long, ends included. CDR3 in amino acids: CASSSGYAYEQYF.

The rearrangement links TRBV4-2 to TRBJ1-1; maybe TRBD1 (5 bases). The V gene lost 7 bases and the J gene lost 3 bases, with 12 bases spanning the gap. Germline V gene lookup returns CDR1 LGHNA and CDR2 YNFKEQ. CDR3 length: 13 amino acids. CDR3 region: CASMWGSHTEAFF. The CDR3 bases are TGTGCCAGCATGTGGGGCTCCCACACTGAAGCTTTCTTT.

The CDR3 region is CATRTDRGTEAFF. The CDR3 DNA sequence: TGTGCCACTAGGACAGACCGGGGCACTGAAGCTTTCTTT. The chain recombines TRBV4-2 with TRBJ1-1; D is possibly TRBD1 (6 bases). The CDR3 is 13 amino acids. V was clipped by 10 bases and J by 4 bases, with 16 bases between them. CDR1 and CDR2 (germline): LGHNA, YNFKEQ.

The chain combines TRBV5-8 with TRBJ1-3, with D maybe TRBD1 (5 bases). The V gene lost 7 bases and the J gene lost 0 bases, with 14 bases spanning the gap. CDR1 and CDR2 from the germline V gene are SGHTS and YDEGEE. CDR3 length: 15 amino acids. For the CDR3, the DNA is TGTGCCAGCTATAGAACAGGATACTCTGGAAACACCATATATTTT. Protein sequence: CASYRTGYSGNTIYF.

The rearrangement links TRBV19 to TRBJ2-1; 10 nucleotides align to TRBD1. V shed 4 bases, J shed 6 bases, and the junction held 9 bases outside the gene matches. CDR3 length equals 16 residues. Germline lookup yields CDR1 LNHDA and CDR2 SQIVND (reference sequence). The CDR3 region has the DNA TGTGCCAGTAGTAACCTCCCGGGACAGGGGAGCAATGAGCAGTTCTTC. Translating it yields CASSNLPGQGSNEQFF.

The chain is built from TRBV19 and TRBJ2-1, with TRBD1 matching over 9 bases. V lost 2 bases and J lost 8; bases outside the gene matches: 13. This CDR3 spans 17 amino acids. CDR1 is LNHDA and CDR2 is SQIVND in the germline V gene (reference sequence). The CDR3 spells CASSISLPGQGTDEQFF. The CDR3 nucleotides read TGTGCCAGTAGTATATCCCTCCCGGGACAGGGTACCGATGAGCAGTTCTTC.

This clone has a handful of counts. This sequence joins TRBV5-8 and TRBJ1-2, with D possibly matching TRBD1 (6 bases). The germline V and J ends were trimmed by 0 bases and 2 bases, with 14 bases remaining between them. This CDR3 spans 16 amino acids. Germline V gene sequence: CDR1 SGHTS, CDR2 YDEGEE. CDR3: CASSLDGGGTNYGYTF. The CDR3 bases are TGTGCCAGCAGCTTGGACGGTGGGGGGACAAACTATGGCTACACCTTC.

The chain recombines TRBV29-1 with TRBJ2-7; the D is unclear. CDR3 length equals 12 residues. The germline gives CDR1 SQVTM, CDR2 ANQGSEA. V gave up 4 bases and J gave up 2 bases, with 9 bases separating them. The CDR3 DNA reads TGCAGCGTTGGACACGCCACCTACGAGCAGTACTTC. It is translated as CSVGHATYEQYF.

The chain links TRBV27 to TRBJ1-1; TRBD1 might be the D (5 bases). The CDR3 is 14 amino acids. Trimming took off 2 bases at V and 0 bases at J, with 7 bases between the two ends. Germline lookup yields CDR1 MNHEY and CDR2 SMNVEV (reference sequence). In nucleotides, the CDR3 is TGTGCCAGCAGTTTAGCAGGGCTGAACACTGAAGCTTTCTTT. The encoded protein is CASSLAGLNTEAFF.

This chain's CDR3 is CASSQERAGQGIYGYTF. In DNA, the CDR3 is TGCGCCAGCAGCCAAGAACGCGCCGGACAGGGCATCTATGGCTACACCTTC. The chain combines TRBV4-1 with TRBJ1-2; 8 bases are a match to TRBD1. V was clipped by 0 bases and J by 4 bases; unmatched bases: 10. The CDR3 sequence is 17 residues long. In germline, CDR1 is MGHRA, CDR2 YSYEKL.

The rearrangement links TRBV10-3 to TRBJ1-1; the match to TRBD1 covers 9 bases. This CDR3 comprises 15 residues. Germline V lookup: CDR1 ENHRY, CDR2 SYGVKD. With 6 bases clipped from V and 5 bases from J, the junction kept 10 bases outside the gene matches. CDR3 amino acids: CAISPLGGQGTEAFF. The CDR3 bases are TGTGCCATCAGCCCTCTAGGGGGACAGGGAACTGAAGCTTTCTTT.

The CDR3 loop reads CASSSPKPRVPADTDTQYF. For the CDR3, the DNA is TGTGCCAGCAGTTCACCAAAGCCCCGGGTACCCGCGGACACAGATACGCAGTATTTT. The chain carries TRBV27 and TRBJ2-3; D gene ambiguous. CDR1 MNHEY and CDR2 SMNVEV come from the germline V gene (reference sequence). This CDR3 contains 19 residues. V lost 4 bases and J lost 2, with 25 bases in between.

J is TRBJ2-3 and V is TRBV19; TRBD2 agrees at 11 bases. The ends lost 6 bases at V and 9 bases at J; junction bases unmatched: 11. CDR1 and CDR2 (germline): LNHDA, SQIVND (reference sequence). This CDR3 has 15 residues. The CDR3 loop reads CASSTRTSGSITQYF. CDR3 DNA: TGTGCCAGTAGCACCCGAACTAGCGGGAGTATCACGCAGTATTTT.

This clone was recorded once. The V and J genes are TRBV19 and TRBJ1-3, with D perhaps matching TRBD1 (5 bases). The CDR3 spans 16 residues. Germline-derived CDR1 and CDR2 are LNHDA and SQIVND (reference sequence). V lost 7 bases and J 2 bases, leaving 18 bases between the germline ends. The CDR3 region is CASMNSGAAAGNTIYF. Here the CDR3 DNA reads TGTGCCAGTATGAATAGCGGGGCCGCCGCTGGAAACACCATATATTTT.

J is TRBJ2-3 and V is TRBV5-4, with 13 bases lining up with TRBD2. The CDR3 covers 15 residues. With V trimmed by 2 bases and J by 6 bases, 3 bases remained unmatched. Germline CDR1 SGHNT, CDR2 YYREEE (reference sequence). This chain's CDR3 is CASSLTTSGRDTQYF. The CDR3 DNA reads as TGTGCCAGCAGCTTAACGACTAGCGGGAGGGATACGCAGTATTTT.

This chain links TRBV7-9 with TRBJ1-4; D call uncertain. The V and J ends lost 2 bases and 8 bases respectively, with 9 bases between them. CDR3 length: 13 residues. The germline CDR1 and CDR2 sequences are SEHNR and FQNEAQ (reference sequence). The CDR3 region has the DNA TGTGCCAGCAGCTTATTCGGGGAGGAAAAACTGTTTTTT. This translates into CASSLFGEEKLFF.

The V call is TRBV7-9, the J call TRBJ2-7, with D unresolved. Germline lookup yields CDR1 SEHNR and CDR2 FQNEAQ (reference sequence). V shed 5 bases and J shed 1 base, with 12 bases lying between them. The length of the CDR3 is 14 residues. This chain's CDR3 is CASSLAWRSYEQYF. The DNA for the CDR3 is TGTGCCAGCAGCCTTGCGTGGCGGTCCTACGAGCAGTACTTC.

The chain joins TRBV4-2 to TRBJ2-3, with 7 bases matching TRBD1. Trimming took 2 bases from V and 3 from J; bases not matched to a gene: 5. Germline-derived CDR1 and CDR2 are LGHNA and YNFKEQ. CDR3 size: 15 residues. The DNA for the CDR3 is TGTGCCAGCAGCCAAACTGGACAGGCGACAGATACGCAGTATTTT. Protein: CASSQTGQATDTQYF.

CDR3 nucleotide sequence: TGCGCCAGCGGCGACCTGGAGGAGAGCACAGATACGCAGTATTTT. The encoded protein is CASGDLEESTDTQYF. The V and J genes are TRBV4-1 and TRBJ2-3, with a tentative D call TRBD2 (5 bases). Deletions cut 8 bases from V and 0 bases from J, with 15 bases between. CDR1 and CDR2 from the germline V gene are MGHRA and YSYEKL. This CDR3 is built from 15 residues.

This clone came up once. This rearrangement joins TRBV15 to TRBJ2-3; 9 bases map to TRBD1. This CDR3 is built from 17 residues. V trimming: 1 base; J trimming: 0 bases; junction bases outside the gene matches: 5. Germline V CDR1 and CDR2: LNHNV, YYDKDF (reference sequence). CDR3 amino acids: CATSRGGGQGSTDTQYF. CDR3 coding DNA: TGTGCCACCAGCAGAGGTGGGGGACAGGGAAGCACAGATACGCAGTATTTT.

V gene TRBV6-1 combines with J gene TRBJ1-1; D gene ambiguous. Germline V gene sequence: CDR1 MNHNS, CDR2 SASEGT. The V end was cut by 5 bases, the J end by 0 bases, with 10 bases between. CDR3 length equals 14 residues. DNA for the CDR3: TGTGCCAGCAGTATCCGGGAGGTGAACACTGAAGCTTTCTTT. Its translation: CASSIREVNTEAFF.

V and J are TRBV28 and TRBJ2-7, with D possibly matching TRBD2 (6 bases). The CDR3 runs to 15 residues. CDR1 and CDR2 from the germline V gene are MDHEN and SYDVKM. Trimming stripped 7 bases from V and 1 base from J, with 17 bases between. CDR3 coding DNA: TGTGCCAGCACCTCCCGAGGTAGCGGTTCCTACGAGCAGTACTTC. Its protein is CASTSRGSGSYEQYF.

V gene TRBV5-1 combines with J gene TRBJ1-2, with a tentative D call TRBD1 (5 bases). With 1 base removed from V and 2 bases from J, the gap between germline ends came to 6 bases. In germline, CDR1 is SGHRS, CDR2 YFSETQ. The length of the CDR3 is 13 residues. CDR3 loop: CASSLSGNYGYTF. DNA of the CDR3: TGCGCCAGCAGCTTGTCAGGGAACTATGGCTACACCTTC.

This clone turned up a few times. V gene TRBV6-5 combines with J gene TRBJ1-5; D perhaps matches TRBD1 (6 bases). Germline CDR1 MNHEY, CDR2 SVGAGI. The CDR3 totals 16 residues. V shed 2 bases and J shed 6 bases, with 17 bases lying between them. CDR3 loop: CASSYRGFDVGQPQHF. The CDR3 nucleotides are TGTGCCAGCAGTTACAGGGGGTTCGATGTCGGTCAGCCCCAGCATTTT.

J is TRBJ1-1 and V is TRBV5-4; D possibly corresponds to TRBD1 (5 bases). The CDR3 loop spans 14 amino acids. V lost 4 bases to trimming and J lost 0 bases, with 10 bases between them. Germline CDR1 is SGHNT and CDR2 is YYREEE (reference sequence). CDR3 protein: CASSQGGMNTEAFF. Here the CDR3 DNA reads TGTGCCAGCAGCCAGGGAGGGATGAACACTGAAGCTTTCTTT.